This TCR beta chain was documented in a study of blood T cells in healthy people across ages. Germline V gene lookup returns CDR1 SEHNR and CDR2 FQNEAQ (reference sequence). The CDR3 is 14 amino acids. For the second PCR, which ran for 7 to 11 cycles, a sample-barcoded 5' primer and a J-beta primer mix were used. TCRdb re-called the 5' RACE reads through MiXCR, storing one row per CDR3 protein. Among roughly 1,000,000 distinct CDR3 sequences listed, about 25% were seen once. This sample was shared with a second study, whose subject was T cells of mothers and their children.

The chain couples TRBV7-9 to TRBJ2-5; 8 bases are a match to TRBD1. The J call may be in error: the DNA end matches TRBJ2-7 better. The source of this sequence is a girl aged 2 to 9 in good health. Sample: blood. CDR3 DNA sequence: TGTGCCAGCAGCTTGTCTGACAGGGGAGGCGAGCAGTACTTC. As protein: CASSLSDRGGEQYF.